A selection of T cell receptor beta chains follows, all from one sample in a study of T-cell reconstitution after alpha-beta-depleted transplantation in children. From the PCR reads, TCRdb called clonotypes with MiXCR, one entry per CDR3 protein. The table has about 610,000 distinct CDR3 sequences, 10% seen once. This material consisted of PBMCs from the stem cell graft donor, taken from the stem cell graft. The source of these receptors is a human donor who donated a stem cell graft to a child with acute myeloid leukemia. Each CDR3 is given with its conserved first and last residue. Fields, in order: CDR3 protein, CDR3 DNA, J gene, clone size, D gene, V gene, CDR3 length. The D gene is left open where the match is weak. Size is omitted from some rows. Given values are once, few, many or a class for expanded clones.

CDR3aa: CASTTGSYNEQFF
CDR3nt: TGTGCCAGCACGACGGGATCCTACAATGAGCAGTTCTTC
j_gene: TRBJ2-1
abundance: NA
d_gene: NA
v_gene: TRBV28
len: 13

CDR3aa: CASSLVGASGSSIHPTYNEQFF
CDR3nt: TGCGCCAGCAGCTTGGTTGGAGCTAGCGGGAGTAGTATACACCCCACCTACAATGAGCAGTTCTTC
j_gene: TRBJ2-1
abundance: many
d_gene: TRBD2
v_gene: TRBV5-1
len: 22

CDR3aa: CASVAGWTGGSGYTF
CDR3nt: TGTGCCAGCGTAGCCGGATGGACAGGGGGTAGTGGCTACACCTTC
j_gene: TRBJ1-2
abundance: few
d_gene: TRBD1
v_gene: TRBV6-5
len: 15

CDR3aa: CASNLQSGTSGELFF
CDR3nt: TGTGCCAGCAACTTACAATCCGGGACTTCCGGGGAGCTGTTTTTT
j_gene: TRBJ2-2
abundance: few
d_gene: NA
v_gene: TRBV7-2
len: 15

CDR3aa: CATRPGLAGIYEQYF
CDR3nt: TGTGCCACTCGGCCGGGACTAGCGGGCATCTACGAGCAGTACTTC
j_gene: TRBJ2-7
abundance: few
d_gene: TRBD2
v_gene: TRBV2
len: 15

CDR3aa: CASSFRIAPYPNTGELFF
CDR3nt: TGTGCCAGCAGCTTTCGAATAGCTCCGTATCCGAACACCGGGGAGCTGTTTTTT
j_gene: TRBJ2-2
abundance: few
d_gene: NA
v_gene: TRBV11-2
len: 18

CDR3aa: CASNRGLSEQYF
CDR3nt: TGTGCCAGCAATCGGGGTCTTAGCGAGCAGTACTTC
j_gene: TRBJ2-7
abundance: few
d_gene: NA
v_gene: TRBV12-3/TRBV12-4
len: 12

CDR3aa: CATRTTGRETQYF
CDR3nt: TGTGCCACCAGGACGACAGGGCGGGAGACCCAGTACTTC
j_gene: TRBJ2-5
abundance: NA
d_gene: TRBD1
v_gene: TRBV12-3/TRBV12-4
len: 13

CDR3aa: CASSPGGINSYEQYF
CDR3nt: TGCGCCAGCTCCCCGGGGGGCATCAACTCCTACGAGCAGTACTTC
j_gene: TRBJ2-7
abundance: NA
d_gene: NA
v_gene: TRBV4-3
len: 15

CDR3aa: CASSFQRGNNSPLHF
CDR3nt: TGTGCCAGCAGTTTTCAAAGGGGAAATAATTCACCCCTCCACTTT
j_gene: TRBJ1-6
abundance: few
d_gene: NA
v_gene: TRBV27
len: 15

CDR3aa: CSARVLQLGTDTQYF
CDR3nt: TGCAGTGCTAGAGTCTTACAGCTAGGCACAGATACGCAGTATTTT
j_gene: TRBJ2-3
abundance: few
d_gene: NA
v_gene: TRBV20-1
len: 15

CDR3aa: CRGLTKGGHEGTRTNTQYF
CDR3nt: TGCAGGGGCCTGACTAAGGGGGGTCATGAGGGGACGCGCACAAATACGCAGTATTTT
j_gene: TRBJ2-3
abundance: NA
d_gene: NA
v_gene: TRBV20-1
len: 19

CDR3aa: CSAQRASGSKEQFF
CDR3nt: TGCAGTGCGCAGAGGGCTAGCGGGAGTAAAGAGCAGTTCTTC
j_gene: TRBJ2-1
abundance: few
d_gene: TRBD2
v_gene: TRBV20-1
len: 14

CDR3aa: CASSQVHEQPQHF
CDR3nt: TGTGCCAGCAGCCAAGTTCACGAACAGCCCCAGCATTTT
j_gene: TRBJ1-5
abundance: few
d_gene: NA
v_gene: TRBV3-1
len: 13

CDR3aa: CASSPGTYSETQYF
CDR3nt: TGTGCCAGCAGCCCCGGGACATACTCGGAGACCCAGTACTTC
j_gene: TRBJ2-5
abundance: few
d_gene: NA
v_gene: TRBV7-2
len: 14

CDR3aa: CASSRYDRYSGNTIYF
CDR3nt: TGTGCCAGCAGCCGATACGACCGATACTCTGGAAACACCATATATTTT
j_gene: TRBJ1-3
abundance: NA
d_gene: NA
v_gene: TRBV14
len: 16

CDR3aa: CSALRTGGGEQFF
CDR3nt: TGCAGTGCTTTGAGGACTGGCGGGGGGGAGCAGTTCTTC
j_gene: TRBJ2-1
abundance: NA
d_gene: TRBD2
v_gene: TRBV20-1
len: 13

CDR3aa: CASSRLAASPSGTDTQYF
CDR3nt: TGTGCCAGCAGCCGACTAGCGGCCTCGCCTAGCGGCACAGATACGCAGTATTTT
j_gene: TRBJ2-3
abundance: NA
d_gene: TRBD2
v_gene: TRBV11-2
len: 18

CDR3aa: CASSVAEGGTDTQYF
CDR3nt: TGTGCCAGCAGCGTAGCGGAGGGCGGCACAGATACGCAGTATTTT
j_gene: TRBJ2-3
abundance: few
d_gene: NA
v_gene: TRBV12-3/TRBV12-4
len: 15

CDR3aa: CASSVDGQGDNEQFF
CDR3nt: TGTGCCAGCAGCGTAGACGGCCAGGGAGACAATGAGCAGTTCTTC
j_gene: TRBJ2-1
abundance: NA
d_gene: NA
v_gene: TRBV9
len: 15

CDR3aa: CASSPRGGGNQPQHF
CDR3nt: TGTGCCAGCAGCCCACGGGGGGGTGGCAATCAGCCCCAGCATTTT
j_gene: TRBJ1-5
abundance: NA
d_gene: NA
v_gene: TRBV7-3
len: 15

CDR3aa: CSARVGGRATSTGELFF
CDR3nt: TGCAGTGCTAGAGTGGGCGGGAGGGCCACCTCCACCGGGGAGCTGTTTTTT
j_gene: TRBJ2-2
abundance: NA
d_gene: TRBD2
v_gene: TRBV20-1
len: 17

CDR3aa: CASSRDGFTDTQYF
CDR3nt: TGCGCCAGCAGCCGGGACGGGTTCACAGATACGCAGTATTTT
j_gene: TRBJ2-3
abundance: NA
d_gene: NA
v_gene: TRBV5-1
len: 14

CDR3aa: CASRTSSTLEQFF
CDR3nt: TGTGCCAGCCGCACGAGCTCCACACTTGAGCAGTTCTTC
j_gene: TRBJ2-1
abundance: NA
d_gene: NA
v_gene: TRBV27
len: 13

CDR3aa: CASTNMVTGGMSQFF
CDR3nt: TGTGCCAGCACCAACATGGTGACAGGGGGCATGTCACAGTTCTTC
j_gene: TRBJ2-1
abundance: NA
d_gene: TRBD1
v_gene: TRBV28
len: 15